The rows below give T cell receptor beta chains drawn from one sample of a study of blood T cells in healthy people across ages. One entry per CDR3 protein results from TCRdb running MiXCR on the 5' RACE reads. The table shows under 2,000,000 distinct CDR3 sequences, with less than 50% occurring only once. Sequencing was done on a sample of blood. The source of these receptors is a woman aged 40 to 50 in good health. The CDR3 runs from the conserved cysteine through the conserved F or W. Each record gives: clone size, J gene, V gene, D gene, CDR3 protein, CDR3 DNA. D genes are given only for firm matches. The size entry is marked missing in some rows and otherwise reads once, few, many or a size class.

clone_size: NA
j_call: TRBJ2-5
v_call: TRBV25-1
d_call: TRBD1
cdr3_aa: CASSALGQGRETQYF
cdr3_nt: TGTGCCAGCAGTGCTCTGGGACAGGGAAGGGAGACCCAGTACTTC

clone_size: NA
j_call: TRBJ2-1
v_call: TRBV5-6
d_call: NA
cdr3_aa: CASAPWDSPYNEQFF
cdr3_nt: TGTGCCAGCGCTCCTTGGGACTCCCCCTACAATGAGCAGTTCTTC

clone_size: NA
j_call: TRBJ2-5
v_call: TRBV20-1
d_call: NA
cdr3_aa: CSARDQGPREYF
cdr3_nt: TGCAGTGCTAGAGACCAAGGGCCTCGCGAGTACTTC

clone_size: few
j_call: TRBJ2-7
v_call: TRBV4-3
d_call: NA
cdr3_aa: CASSQAVGREQYF
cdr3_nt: TGCGCCAGCAGCCAAGCGGTCGGACGGGAGCAGTACTTC

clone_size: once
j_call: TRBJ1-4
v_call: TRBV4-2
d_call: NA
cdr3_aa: CASTGSANEKLFF
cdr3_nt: TGTGCCAGCACGGGCAGCGCGAATGAAAAACTGTTTTTT

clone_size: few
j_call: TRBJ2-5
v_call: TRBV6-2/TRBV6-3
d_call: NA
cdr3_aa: CASRSSVGGRWGQETQYF
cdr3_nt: TGTGCCAGCAGATCCTCTGTGGGGGGCAGATGGGGTCAAGAGACCCAGTACTTC

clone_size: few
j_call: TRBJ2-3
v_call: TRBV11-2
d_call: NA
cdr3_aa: CASSQPWGRETDTQYF
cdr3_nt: TGTGCCAGCAGCCAACCCTGGGGCAGGGAAACAGATACGCAGTATTTT

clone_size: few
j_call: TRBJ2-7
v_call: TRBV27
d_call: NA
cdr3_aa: CASSPIRGRPYEQYF
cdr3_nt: TGTGCCAGCAGTCCAATCAGGGGAAGGCCCTACGAGCAGTACTTC

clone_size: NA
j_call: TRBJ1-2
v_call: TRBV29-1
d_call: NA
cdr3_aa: CSVEDRIDSRANYGYTF
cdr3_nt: TGCAGCGTTGAAGATCGGATCGACAGTAGGGCTAACTATGGCTACACCTTC

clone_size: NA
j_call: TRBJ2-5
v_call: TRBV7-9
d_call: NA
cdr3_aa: CASSLVGTPEETQYF
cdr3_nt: TGTGCCAGCAGCTTAGTTGGGACACCAGAAGAGACCCAGTACTTC

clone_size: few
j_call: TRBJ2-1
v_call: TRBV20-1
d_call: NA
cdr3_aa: CSARGVGSSYNEQFF
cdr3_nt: TGCAGTGCTAGAGGGGTAGGGAGCTCCTACAATGAGCAGTTCTTC

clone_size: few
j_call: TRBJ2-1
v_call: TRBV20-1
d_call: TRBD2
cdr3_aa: CSASSGGVYNEQFF
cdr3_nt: TGCAGTGCTAGCAGCGGGGGGGTCTACAATGAGCAGTTCTTC

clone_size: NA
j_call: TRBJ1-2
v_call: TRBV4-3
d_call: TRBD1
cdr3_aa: CASSRDRGRRYGHTF
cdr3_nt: TGCGCCAGCAGCAGGGACAGGGGGCGTCGCTATGGCCACACCTTC

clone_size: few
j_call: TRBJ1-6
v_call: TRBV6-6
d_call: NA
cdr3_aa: CASSYGGRSYNSPLHF
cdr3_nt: TGTGCCAGCAGTTATGGGGGGCGGTCCTATAATTCACCCCTCCACTTT

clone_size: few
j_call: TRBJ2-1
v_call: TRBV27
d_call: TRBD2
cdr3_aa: CASQRTSGTNEQFF
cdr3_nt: TGTGCCAGCCAGAGGACTAGCGGGACCAATGAGCAGTTCTTC

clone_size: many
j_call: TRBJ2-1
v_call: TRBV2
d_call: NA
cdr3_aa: CASSASYNEQFF
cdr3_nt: TGTGCCAGTTCTGCCTCCTACAATGAGCAGTTCTTC

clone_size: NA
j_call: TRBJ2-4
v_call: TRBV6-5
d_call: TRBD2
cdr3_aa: CASSPPGGTKNIQYF
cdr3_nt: TGTGCCAGCAGTCCCCCGGGGGGGACCAAAAACATTCAGTACTTC

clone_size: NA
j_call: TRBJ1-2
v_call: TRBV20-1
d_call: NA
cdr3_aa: CSVLGGGGYGYTF
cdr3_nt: TGCAGTGTTCTTGGCGGGGGGGGCTATGGCTACACCTTC

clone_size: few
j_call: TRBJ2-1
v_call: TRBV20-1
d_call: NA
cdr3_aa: CSARVAENSYNEQFF
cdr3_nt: TGCAGTGCTAGAGTAGCGGAAAACTCCTACAATGAGCAGTTCTTC

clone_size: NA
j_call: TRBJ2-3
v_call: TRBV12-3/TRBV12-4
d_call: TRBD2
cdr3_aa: CASSAGTSGEETDTQYF
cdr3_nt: TGTGCCAGCAGTGCTGGGACTAGCGGAGAGGAGACAGATACGCAGTATTTT

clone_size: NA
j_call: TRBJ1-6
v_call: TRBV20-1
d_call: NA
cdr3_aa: CSARQGPTYNSPLHF
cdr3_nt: TGCAGTGCTAGACAGGGACCAACCTATAATTCACCCCTCCACTTT

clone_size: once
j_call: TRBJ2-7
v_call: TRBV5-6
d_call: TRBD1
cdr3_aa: CASSFGQGAGYEQYF
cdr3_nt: TGTGCCAGCAGCTTTGGACAGGGGGCAGGTTACGAGCAGTACTTC

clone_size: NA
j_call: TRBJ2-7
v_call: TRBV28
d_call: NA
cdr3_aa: CASSLSDTLTYEQYF
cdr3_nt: TGTGCCAGCAGTTTAAGTGACACCCTAACCTACGAGCAGTACTTC